The rows below give T cell receptor beta chains drawn from one sample of a study of T cells in Graves' hyperthyroidism and ophthalmopathy. Via MiXCR, TCRdb re-called the multiplex PCR reads, giving one row per CDR3 protein. This sample yields some 370,000 distinct CDR3 sequences, of which 15% to 20% are seen a single time; about a third belongs to the top ten. Sequencing input: blood. The source is a young woman with Graves' hyperthyroidism that later progressed to Graves' ophthalmopathy. Each CDR3 is given with its conserved first and last residue. Size is omitted from some rows. Given values are once, few, many or a class for expanded clones.

V gene	J gene	CDR3 length	clone size	CDR3 protein
TRBV30	TRBJ1-2	12	many	CAWRKQHYGYTF
TRBV9	TRBJ2-7	16	many	CASSVASWQGSYEQYF
TRBV12-3/TRBV12-4	TRBJ2-2	15	many	CASSFGGSNTGELFF
TRBV2	TRBJ2-7	13	few	CASARGLDYEQYF
TRBV28	TRBJ1-2	16	.	CASITTGTGRDYGYTF
TRBV20-1	TRBJ2-1	15	few	CSAPEPGWNYNEQFF
TRBV11-1	TRBJ2-1	14	many	CASSHREAYNEQFF
TRBV7-2	TRBJ1-3	14	many	CASSSGLSGNTIYF
TRBV20-1	TRBJ1-5	12	many	CSWGQWDQPQHF
TRBV3-1	TRBJ2-5	16	many	CASSQDEQGAQETQYF
TRBV6-1	TRBJ1-2	13	many	CASSYEGSGGYTF
TRBV6-2/TRBV6-3	TRBJ2-1	14	many	CASSPRINRDEQFF
TRBV28	TRBJ1-2	13	many	CASASGPNYGYTF
TRBV25-1	TRBJ2-5	15	.	CASSEFGGAAETQYF
TRBV7-9	TRBJ2-2	18	.	CASSPPPGTGINTGELFF
TRBV6-2/TRBV6-3	TRBJ2-1	15	.	CASSSGRSSYNEQFF
TRBV5-1	TRBJ1-3	16	.	CASSRSDRGTGNTIYF
TRBV10-3	TRBJ1-1	14	many	CAIATAFSGSEAFF
TRBV11-2	TRBJ2-7	14	many	CASSSLDGIFEQYF
TRBV27	TRBJ1-2	14	many	CASRPAGGGGGYTF
TRBV27	TRBJ2-1	15	many	CASTLSRAGHNEQFF
TRBV20-1	TRBJ2-5	11	few	CRQGIGETQYF
TRBV6-1	TRBJ1-5	13	few	CASSQNRGQPQHF
TRBV10-1	TRBJ2-3	15	few	CASSEGGSSTDTQYF
TRBV27	TRBJ2-1	18	many	CASSFLKPGQSKNNEQFF
TRBV19	TRBJ1-3	17	many	CASSPGALDRIGNTIYF
TRBV24-1	TRBJ1-5	10	.	CARSGEPQHF
TRBV7-9	TRBJ2-2	15	few	CASSSEQGETGELFF
TRBV6-1	TRBJ1-6	15	many	CASTAGESGNSPLHF
TRBV11-2	TRBJ2-1	18	many	CASSLSTGLAGVFNEQFF
TRBV19	TRBJ1-5	16	many	CASSTGTGDSNQPQHF
TRBV15	TRBJ1-4	14	.	CATTDSIYSEKLFF
TRBV13	TRBJ1-1	14	many	CASSPRTLQVEAFF
TRBV11-3	TRBJ2-7	21	.	CASSTRPGPAPVQGGSYEQYF
TRBV19	TRBJ1-1	13	many	CASSVGSNTEAFF
TRBV6-1	TRBJ2-2	17	.	CASSEWPGQPDTGELFF
TRBV19	TRBJ2-2	17	.	CASTPGMWGGGTGELFF
TRBV3-1	TRBJ2-7	13	many	CASSQGGAYEQYF
TRBV7-9	TRBJ1-1	16	.	CASSLALSEVNTEAFF
TRBV2	TRBJ1-5	17	many	CASSGVGSGGAGQPQHF